This T cell receptor beta chain came from a study of control samples from healthy donors and cancer patients. The ends were cut back, 1 base at V and 4 bases at J, with 8 bases in the middle. Germline V gives CDR1 LNHNV, CDR2 YYDKDF (reference sequence). This CDR3 is built from 14 residues. This table comes from immunoSEQ multiplex PCR, and its TCRdb copy is limited to in-frame clones, with some not included. The sample shows about 92,000 clones, around 80% of them seen only once. Material: blood. This TCR derives from a woman aged 60-75 years in good health. The chain carries TRBV15 and TRBJ2-1, with D tentatively TRBD2 (6 bases). The CDR3 here is CATSRGRGYNEQFF. CDR3 DNA sequence: TGTGCCACCAGCAGAGGCCGGGGGTACAATGAGCAGTTCTTC.